Each of the 9 T cell receptor beta chains below was sequenced from the same sample in a study of molecular identifiers for immune sequencing clone quantification. TCRdb recomputed calls from the PCR reads with MiXCR, one row per CDR3 protein. The sample carries about 640,000 distinct CDR3 sequences, around 20% recorded once. Sequenced material: naive CD8+ T cells from blood, with Jurkat cell RNA spiked in. Subset of the sample: FACS-sorted CD8+CD4-CCR7+CD45RA+ naive T cells. The receptors come from a human donor in good health. Some libraries in this study had Jurkat cell RNA spiked in.

There are a few counts of this clonotype. The V and J genes are TRBV4-3 and TRBJ2-1, with TRBD2 matching 10 bases. In germline, CDR1 is LGHNA, CDR2 YSLEER. The CDR3 runs to 15 residues. Trimming removed 1 base from V and 7 bases from J; junction bases left unmatched: 4. CDR3 in amino acids: CASSQAASGGNEQFF. The CDR3 DNA is TGCGCCAGCAGCCAAGCAGCTAGCGGGGGAAATGAGCAGTTCTTC.

This clonotype was counted ten times or more. The chain is built from TRBV5-5 and TRBJ2-7; no clear D. Germline CDR1 is SGHKS and CDR2 is YYEKEE (reference sequence). This CDR3 has 17 amino acids. The germline V and J ends were trimmed by 2 bases and 6 bases, with 24 bases remaining between them. CDR3 in DNA: TGTGCCAGCAGCTTTTCCCGGGCCCGAGATCCCTCTGGCGAGCAGTACTTC. Encoded protein: CASSFSRARDPSGEQYF.

The J gene is TRBJ2-5, the V gene TRBV20-1, with TRBD2 identical over 12 bases. V lost 6 bases and J lost 7; bases outside the gene matches: 12. The CDR3 contains 15 residues. Per the germline V gene, CDR1 is DFQATT and CDR2 is SNEGSKA (reference sequence). CDR3 protein: CSAPPSGRAGGTQYF. For the CDR3, the DNA is TGCAGTGCCCCCCCTAGCGGGAGGGCAGGGGGGACCCAGTACTTC.

There are many counts of this clonotype. CDR3 nucleotide sequence: TGTGCCAGCAGTTACTCGAGTCGCAGCGGGGGGGCAACCGGGGAGCTGTTTTTT. Translating gives CASSYSSRSGGATGELFF. The chain combines TRBV6-5 with TRBJ2-2, with 10 bases matching TRBD2. V was clipped by 0 bases and J by 5 bases; unmatched bases: 9. Germline V gene sequence: CDR1 MNHEY, CDR2 SVGAGI. This CDR3 region has 18 residues.

Details on this clonotype: This may be a read error: a much more frequent sequence differs by one nucleotide. Since no conserved phenylalanine or tryptophan closes the CDR3, a read error is the likely cause. The chain joins TRBV6-5 to TRBJ2-7; 12 nucleotides align to TRBD1. The CDR3 covers 17 residues. V shed 0 bases and J 6 bases; nucleotides not matched to a gene: 9. Germline CDR1 reads MNHEY; CDR2 reads SVGAGI. For the CDR3, the DNA is TGTGCCAGCAGTTACTCGAAGTTCGGGACAGGGGGCCTCGAGCAGTACTCC. Translation: CASSYSKFGTGGLEQYS.

This chain connects TRBV7-9 to TRBJ2-2, with D perhaps TRBD1 (5 bases). Germline assignment: CDR1 SEHNR and CDR2 FQNEAQ (reference sequence). V was cut by 4 bases and J by 6 bases, with 21 bases left in between. This CDR3 has 17 amino acids. CDR3 nucleotide sequence: TGTGCCAGCAGCTCAGGGATCCTGCCCAATTCGGCCGGGGAGCTGTTTTTT. Protein: CASSSGILPNSAGELFF.

This clonotype came up many times. V and J are TRBV29-1 and TRBJ1-2; TRBD1 agrees at 7 bases. Germline trimming cut 0 bases from V and 3 bases from J; bases unmatched to any gene: 4. The germline gives CDR1 SQVTM, CDR2 ANQGSEA. The CDR3 consists of 14 residues. This CDR3 is CSVEDQDRHYGYTF. In DNA, the CDR3 is TGCAGCGTTGAAGATCAGGACAGGCACTATGGCTACACCTTC.

To note about this clonotype: This may be a read error: a much more frequent sequence differs by one nucleotide. The chain employs TRBV20-1 and TRBJ2-4, with D maybe TRBD1 (6 bases). The CDR3 is made up of 14 amino acids. Germline assignment: CDR1 DFQATT and CDR2 SNEGSKA (reference sequence). V gave up 6 bases and J gave up 2 bases, with 14 bases separating them. CDR3 loop: CSATGQGTKNIQYF. In nucleotides, the CDR3 is TGCAGTGCCACGGGTCAGGGGACCAAAAACATTCAGTACTTC.

The chain couples TRBV12-1 to TRBJ1-3. TRBV12-1 is a recognized pseudogene. This CDR3 has 14 amino acids. CDR3: CASSWRISGNTTYF. As DNA, the CDR3 is TGTGCCAGCAGCTGGAGGATCTCTGGAAACACCACATATTTT.